These 26 T cell receptor beta chains share one sample of origin, sequenced in a study of T-cell reconstitution after alpha-beta-depleted transplantation in children. A library of TCRbeta sequences, prepared with unique molecular identifiers, was generated. One entry per CDR3 protein, called by TCRdb with MiXCR from the PCR reads. The sample shows more than 200,000 distinct CDR3 sequences, about 25% of them seen only once. The sample in question was PBMCs, obtained before TCRalphabeta/CD19-depleted stem cell transplant. The receptors here all came from a girl aged 2 to 9 with Fanconi anemia, due to receive a stem cell transplant.

In this sample, this clonotype turned up many times. V gene TRBV5-1 combines with J gene TRBJ2-7, with D uncertain. The length of the CDR3 is 13 residues. In germline, CDR1 is SGHRS, CDR2 YFSETQ. V was trimmed by 0 bases and J by 0 bases, leaving 4 bases between them. CDR3 loop: CASSLDNSYEQYF. In nucleotides, the CDR3 is TGCGCCAGCAGCTTGGACAACTCCTACGAGCAGTACTTC.

V and J are TRBV20-1 and TRBJ2-7; 9 bases are a match to TRBD1. CDR1 is DFQATT, CDR2 SNEGSKA, per germline (reference sequence). Trimming took 6 bases from V and 5 from J; bases not matched to a gene: 8. This CDR3 has 13 amino acids. DNA of the CDR3: TGCAGTGCCGGGACAGGGATCTCTGACGAGCAGTACTTC. This gives the protein CSAGTGISDEQYF.

The gene calls are TRBV4-2 and TRBJ2-4, with TRBD1 as a possible D gene (6 bases). The CDR3 extends over 15 amino acids. The germline gives CDR1 LGHNA, CDR2 YNFKEQ. Trimming removed 1 base from V and 1 base from J, with 8 bases in between. The CDR3: CASSQGDRAKNIQYF. CDR3 coding DNA: TGTGCCAGCAGCCAAGGTGACAGGGCCAAAAACATTCAGTACTTC.

The table lists this clonotype with a few counts. The gene calls are TRBV28 and TRBJ2-7; D is uncertain. Trimming took 7 bases from V and 1 from J, leaving 17 bases between them. CDR3 length: 15 residues. Per germline, CDR1 MDHEN and CDR2 SYDVKM. The DNA of the CDR3 is TGTGCCAGCAACCCCCAAGGACCTTTATCCTACGAGCAGTACTTC. It yields the protein CASNPQGPLSYEQYF.

This rearrangement joins TRBV20-1 to TRBJ1-2; TRBD1 matches 9 bases. With V trimmed by 4 bases and J by 7 bases, 13 bases remained unmatched. The length of the CDR3 is 15 residues. Germline CDR1 DFQATT, CDR2 SNEGSKA (reference sequence). CDR3 sequence reads: CSAKEPGQGRAGYTF. CDR3 DNA: TGCAGTGCTAAAGAACCGGGACAGGGTAGGGCTGGCTACACCTTC.

The chain joins TRBV5-1 to TRBJ2-7; no firm D call. This CDR3 is 15 amino acids long. CDR1 and CDR2 (germline): SGHRS, YFSETQ. V was trimmed by 3 bases and J by 3 bases, leaving 16 bases between them. The CDR3 here is CASSSRPSLHYEQYF. In DNA form, the CDR3 reads TGCGCCAGCAGCTCCAGACCCTCTTTGCACTACGAGCAGTACTTC.

This clonotype was seen a handful of times. This chain connects TRBV11-2 to TRBJ2-7; no definite D call. The CDR3 sequence is 14 residues long. The V and J ends lost 1 base and 3 bases respectively, with 10 bases between them. Germline V gene data show CDR1 as SGHAT and CDR2 as FQNNGV. The CDR3 DNA reads as TGTGCCAGCAGCTTAGGCAGCAGTCACTACGAGCAGTACTTC. The encoded protein is CASSLGSSHYEQYF.

This clonotype was detected ten times or more. V gene TRBV20-1 combines with J gene TRBJ2-7; perhaps TRBD2 as D (6 bases). The CDR3 covers 15 residues. Germline V gene data show CDR1 as DFQATT and CDR2 as SNEGSKA (reference sequence). V was shortened by 1 base and J by 3 bases, with 16 bases between the two germline ends. The CDR3 DNA sequence: TGCAGTGCTAGAGCTTTCGGGGAGGTAAGCTACGAGCAGTACTTC. It yields the protein CSARAFGEVSYEQYF.

This clonotype was detected many times. The V gene is TRBV20-1, the J gene TRBJ2-3; TRBD2 agrees at 8 bases. The CDR3 spans 14 residues. V trimming: 3 bases; J trimming: 2 bases; junction bases outside the gene matches: 4. In germline, CDR1 is DFQATT, CDR2 SNEGSKA (reference sequence). CDR3 loop: CSARRGAVTDTQYF. The CDR3 DNA sequence: TGCAGTGCTAGGCGGGGGGCGGTCACAGATACGCAGTATTTT.

This clonotype was observed a few times. The gene calls are TRBV12-3 or TRBV12-4 and TRBJ2-2; 12 bases match TRBD2. The CDR3 is 18 residues long. V shed 3 bases, J shed 4 bases, and the junction held 9 bases outside the gene matches. The CDR3 DNA sequence: TGTGCCAGCAGTTTCTCGACTAGCGGGGGCGGTTTCACCGGGGAGCTGTTTTTT. Translated, it gives CASSFSTSGGGFTGELFF.

This clonotype was detected only a few times. The chain employs TRBV29-1 and TRBJ2-1, with 10 nucleotides matching TRBD2. CDR3 size: 16 residues. Germline assignment: CDR1 SQVTM and CDR2 ANQGSEA. CDR3 bases: TGCAGTCTCGTATCTCTAGCGGGAGATACCTACAATGAGCAGTTCTTC. It is translated as CSLVSLAGDTYNEQFF.

This clonotype occurred a few times. The chain recombines TRBV28 with TRBJ2-4; TRBD2 agrees at 7 bases. In germline, CDR1 is MDHEN, CDR2 SYDVKM. CDR3 length: 18 amino acids. V lost 5 bases to trimming and J lost 0 bases; unmatched junction nucleotides: 13. The CDR3 nucleotides read TGTGCCAGCAGTCATGGTCTTTGGCTAGCGGTAGCCAAAAACATTCAGTACTTC. Translation: CASSHGLWLAVAKNIQYF.

J is TRBJ2-1 and V is TRBV29-1; D uncertain. The V end was cut by 1 base, the J end by 3 bases, with 7 bases between. The germline V gene has CDR1 SQVTM and CDR2 ANQGSEA. The CDR3 length is 13 residues. The DNA of the CDR3 is TGCAGCGTTGAAGTGCCGAGCTACAATGAGCAGTTCTTC. Amino acid sequence: CSVEVPSYNEQFF.

The CDR3 here is CASSLSKYQETQYF. DNA for the CDR3: TGCGCCAGCAGCCTATCTAAGTACCAAGAGACCCAGTACTTC. The chain combines TRBV5-1 with TRBJ2-5, with unresolved D. Germline values: CDR1 SGHRS, CDR2 YFSETQ. The CDR3 extends over 14 amino acids. V lost 4 bases, J lost 0 bases, and 10 bases lay in between.

The table lists this clonotype with many counts. The rearrangement links TRBV4-1 to TRBJ2-7; D is uncertain. The V end lost 0 bases, the J end lost 3 bases, and 6 bases lay between the germline ends. Germline CDR1 is MGHRA and CDR2 is YSYEKL. CDR3 length: 13 amino acids. The CDR3: CASSQDWVYEQYF. CDR3 sequence (DNA): TGCGCCAGCAGCCAAGATTGGGTCTACGAGCAGTACTTC.

The chain employs TRBV28 and TRBJ1-2, with a weak D call TRBD1 (5 bases). CDR1 MDHEN and CDR2 SYDVKM come from the germline V gene. The germline V and J ends were trimmed by 3 bases and 7 bases, with 9 bases remaining between them. The CDR3 has 12 residues. CDR3 sequence reads: CASSFRASGYTF. CDR3 coding DNA: TGTGCCAGCAGTTTCAGGGCCTCTGGCTACACCTTC.

This clonotype appeared many times. The chain carries TRBV20-1 and TRBJ2-1, with D unclear. Germline V gives CDR1 DFQATT, CDR2 SNEGSKA (reference sequence). V dropped 6 bases and J dropped 3 bases, with 15 bases sitting between them. The CDR3 consists of 14 residues. This CDR3 is CSATHWLFYNEQFF. In DNA, the CDR3 is TGCAGTGCCACCCATTGGTTGTTCTACAATGAGCAGTTCTTC.

This sequence joins TRBV19 and TRBJ2-5, with D tentatively TRBD1 (5 bases). CDR1 is LNHDA, CDR2 SQIVND, per germline (reference sequence). The ends were cut back, 4 bases at V and 5 bases at J, with 14 bases in the middle. The CDR3 runs to 14 residues. This CDR3 is CASSRGLVSETQYF. CDR3 nucleotide sequence: TGTGCCAGTAGTAGGGGCTTGGTCTCCGAGACCCAGTACTTC.

This clonotype occurred many times. This chain uses TRBV13 with TRBJ2-1; perhaps TRBD2 as D (5 bases). The ends were cut back, 5 bases at V and 5 bases at J, with 13 bases in the middle. Germline CDR1 reads PRHDT; CDR2 reads FYEKMQ (reference sequence). CDR3 length: 14 amino acids. As DNA, the CDR3 is TGTGCCAGCAGCCAAGGGTCGGGGAACAATGAGCAGTTCTTC. It translates to CASSQGSGNNEQFF.

In its sample, this clonotype was seen many times. This rearrangement joins TRBV5-1 to TRBJ2-1, with TRBD2 as a possible D gene (5 bases). Germline CDR1 reads SGHRS; CDR2 reads YFSETQ. V gave up 3 bases and J gave up 12 bases, with 16 bases separating them. The CDR3 is made up of 13 amino acids. The chain's CDR3 is CASSSYRVEGQFF. The CDR3 DNA reads as TGCGCCAGCAGCTCGTACCGGGTAGAGGGGCAGTTCTTC. The full variable domain, in which reference TRBV5-1 and TRBJ2-1 provide the parts outside the CDR3, is KAGVTQTPRYLIKTRGQQVTLSCSPISGHRSVSWYQQTPGQGLQFLFEYFSETQRNKGNFPGRFSGRQFSNSRSEMNVSTLELGDSALYLCASSSYRVEGQFFGPGTRLTVL.

This clonotype was seen at least ten times. The chain joins TRBV12-3 or TRBV12-4 to TRBJ2-3; TRBD1 matches at 7 bases. This CDR3 comprises 17 residues. Trimming removed 1 base from V and 2 bases from J; junction bases left unmatched: 9. This CDR3 reads CASSLGTGRLFTDTQYF. In nucleotides, the CDR3 is TGTGCCAGCAGTTTAGGGACAGGTCGTCTTTTCACAGATACGCAGTATTTT.

The V and J genes are TRBV29-1 and TRBJ2-7; D possibly matches TRBD1 or TRBD2 (6 bases each). V was trimmed by 2 bases and J by 3 bases, leaving 14 bases between them. Germline values: CDR1 SQVTM, CDR2 ANQGSEA. This CDR3 comprises 14 residues. DNA of the CDR3: TGCAGCGTTGAATTCCGGGGGCAGGGCTACGAGCAGTACTTC. Translation gives CSVEFRGQGYEQYF.

This clonotype was observed a single time. The genes are TRBV3-1 and TRBJ2-3; D is perhaps TRBD1 or TRBD2 (6 bases each). The CDR3 sequence is 16 residues long. Germline CDR1 and CDR2: LGHDT and YNNKEL (reference sequence). V was trimmed by 0 bases and J by 5 bases, leaving 15 bases between them. CDR3 protein: CASSQDGGHMGDTQYF. CDR3 DNA: TGTGCCAGCAGCCAAGATGGGGGGCATATGGGAGATACGCAGTATTTT.

The chain carries TRBV6-2 or TRBV6-3 and TRBJ2-5; D unresolved. Germline V CDR1 and CDR2: MNHEY, SVGEGT. V was cut by 6 bases and J by 1 base, with 15 bases left in between. The CDR3 spans 15 residues. The CDR3 spells CASSPAAIFQETQYF. The CDR3 DNA follows: TGTGCCAGCAGCCCCGCGGCTATCTTCCAAGAGACCCAGTACTTC.

The sample holds many counts of this clonotype. This CDR3 is CASSNSGGLNEQFF. The CDR3, as DNA: TGTGCCAGCAGCAATAGCGGGGGGCTCAATGAGCAGTTCTTC. The chain combines TRBV7-2 with TRBJ2-1; 10 nucleotides match TRBD2. The CDR3 runs to 14 residues. J was trimmed by 6 bases and V by 5 bases; bases with no gene match: 4. Per germline, CDR1 SGHTA and CDR2 FQGNSA.

This clonotype was counted a few times. V usage is TRBV5-1 and J usage is TRBJ2-1; 12 bases fit TRBD2. Germline V gene data show CDR1 as SGHRS and CDR2 as YFSETQ. V lost 1 base and J lost 3; bases outside the gene matches: 8. The CDR3 runs to 18 residues. CDR3 nucleotides: TGCGCCAGCAGCTTGAGGACTAGCGGGATGGGAAGCTACAATGAGCAGTTCTTC. Amino acid sequence: CASSLRTSGMGSYNEQFF. Combining the CDR3 with reference TRBV5-1 and TRBJ2-1 gives the whole variable domain KAGVTQTPRYLIKTRGQQVTLSCSPISGHRSVSWYQQTPGQGLQFLFEYFSETQRNKGNFPGRFSGRQFSNSRSEMNVSTLELGDSALYLCASSLRTSGMGSYNEQFFGPGTRLTVL.